This TCR beta chain was documented in a study of T cells in Graves' hyperthyroidism and ophthalmopathy. On the study more broadly: Blood from the periphery was taken at initial diagnosis, before any treatment.

TCR beta CDR3 sequences were amplified from RNA transcripts. The HTBI set primed first-round TCR CDR3 RT-PCR. Using its own MiXCR run on the multiplex PCR reads, TCRdb lists one record per CDR3 protein. The table has 360,000 or so distinct CDR3 sequences, over 15% seen once; the top ten hold roughly 3.5%. Based on clinical symptoms, serum thyroxine and TRAb, thyroid ultrasound and orbital computed tomography, diagnoses were reached. Out of approximately 10 ml of fresh peripheral blood came the PBMCs. Trimming took off 0 bases at V and 5 bases at J, with 10 bases between the two ends. The CDR3 totals 14 residues. Germline CDR1 and CDR2: LGHNA and YNFKEQ.

Sample: blood. The chain employs TRBV4-2 and TRBJ1-1; tentative D call: TRBD1 (5 bases). The sequence was collected from a woman aged 18-29 years with Graves' hyperthyroidism. CDR3 nucleotide sequence: TGTGCCAGCAGCCAAGAGCCAGGGCGGACTGAAGCTTTCTTT. It specifies CASSQEPGRTEAFF.